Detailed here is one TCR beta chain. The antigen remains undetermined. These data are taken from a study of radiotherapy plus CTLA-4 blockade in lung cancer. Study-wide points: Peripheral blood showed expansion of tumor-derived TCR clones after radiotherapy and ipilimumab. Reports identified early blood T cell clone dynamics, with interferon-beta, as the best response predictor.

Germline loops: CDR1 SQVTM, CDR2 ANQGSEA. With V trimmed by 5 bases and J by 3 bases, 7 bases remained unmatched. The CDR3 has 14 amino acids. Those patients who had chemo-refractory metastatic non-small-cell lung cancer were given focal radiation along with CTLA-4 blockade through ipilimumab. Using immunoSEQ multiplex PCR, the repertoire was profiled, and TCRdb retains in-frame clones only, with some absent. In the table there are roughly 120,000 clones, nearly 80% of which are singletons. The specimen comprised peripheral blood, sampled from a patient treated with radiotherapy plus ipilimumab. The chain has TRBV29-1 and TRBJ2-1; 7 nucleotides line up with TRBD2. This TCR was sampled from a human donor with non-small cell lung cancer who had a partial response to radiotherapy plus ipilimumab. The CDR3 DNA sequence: TGCAGCGTTATACCGGGACTAAACTACAATGAGCAGTTCTTC. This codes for CSVIPGLNYNEQFF.